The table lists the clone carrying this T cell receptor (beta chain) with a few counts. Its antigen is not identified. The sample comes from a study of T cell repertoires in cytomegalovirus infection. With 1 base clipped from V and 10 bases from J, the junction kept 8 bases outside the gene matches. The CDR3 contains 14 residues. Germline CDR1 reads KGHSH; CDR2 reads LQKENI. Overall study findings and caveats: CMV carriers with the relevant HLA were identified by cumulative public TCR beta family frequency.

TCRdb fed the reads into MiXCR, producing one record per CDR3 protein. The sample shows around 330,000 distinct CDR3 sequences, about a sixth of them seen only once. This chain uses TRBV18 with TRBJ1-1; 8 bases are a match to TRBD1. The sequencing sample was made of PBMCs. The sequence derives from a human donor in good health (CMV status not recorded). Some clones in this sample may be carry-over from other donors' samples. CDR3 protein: CASSPRVQGAGAFF. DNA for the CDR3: TGTGCCAGCTCACCACGCGTCCAGGGGGCCGGAGCTTTCTTT.